A single sample is the source of the 17 T cell receptor beta chains below, sequenced in a study of T cell repertoires in cytomegalovirus infection. TCRdb itself ran the reads through MiXCR, one entry per CDR3 protein. Of about 700,000 distinct CDR3 sequences in the sample, roughly 36% were seen once. Antigen specificity for these receptors is unknown. The sequenced sample was cultured PBMCs, obtained from culture after CMV antigen stimulation. Receptors originate from a human donor in good health (CMV status not recorded). Some clones in this sample may be carry-over from other donors' samples.

This clonotype was picked up a small number of times. The chain employs TRBV12-3 or TRBV12-4 and TRBJ1-2; D uncertain. CDR3 length equals 11 residues. V was cut by 4 bases and J by 10 bases, with 10 bases left in between. This CDR3 reads CASSSVTAYTF. In DNA form, the CDR3 reads TGTGCCAGCAGTTCGGTAACCGCCTACACCTTC.

The V gene is TRBV4-1, the J gene TRBJ1-1; tentatively, D is TRBD1 (6 bases). V was trimmed by 4 bases and J by 4 bases, leaving 16 bases between them. The CDR3 sequence is 15 residues long. Germline CDR1 is MGHRA and CDR2 is YSYEKL. The CDR3 loop is CASSLPGQGSTEAFF. The CDR3 DNA reads TGCGCCAGCAGCCTACCGGGTCAGGGGTCCACTGAAGCTTTCTTT.

This clonotype was counted between two and nine times. The genes are TRBV7-2 and TRBJ2-7; D remains ambiguous. This CDR3 is built from 13 residues. Germline assignment: CDR1 SGHTA and CDR2 FQGNSA. Deletions cut 5 bases from V and 3 bases from J, with 11 bases between. The CDR3 DNA sequence: TGTGCCAGCAGCCTCCCGGGCCACTACGAGCAGTACTTC. Translating gives CASSLPGHYEQYF.

This clonotype has just one count. The rearrangement uses TRBV20-1 and TRBJ2-7; D is perhaps TRBD1 or TRBD2 (5 bases each). Germline V gene data show CDR1 as DFQATT and CDR2 as SNEGSKA (reference sequence). The CDR3 consists of 14 residues. The V and J ends lost 3 bases and 5 bases respectively, with 17 bases between them. The DNA of the CDR3 is TGCAGTGCTAGGGACTCTAGGGGCGGCGACGAGCAGTACTTC. Protein sequence: CSARDSRGGDEQYF.

This clonotype showed up just a few times. The rearrangement joins TRBV7-9 to TRBJ1-3; 7 nucleotides agree with TRBD1. Germline-derived CDR1 and CDR2 are SEHNR and FQNEAQ (reference sequence). V was pared by 7 bases and J by 4 bases, with 10 bases of the junction left unmatched. This CDR3 has 15 residues. This chain's CDR3 is CASTASRTGGNTIYF. DNA of the CDR3: TGTGCCAGCACCGCCAGTCGGACAGGAGGAAACACCATATATTTT.

This clonotype was seen a few times. The chain has TRBV6-6 and TRBJ2-4, with D possibly TRBD1 on 6 matching bases. The CDR3 spans 15 residues. V lost 5 bases and J lost 0, with 11 bases in between. Per the germline V gene, CDR1 is MNHNY and CDR2 is SVGAGI (reference sequence). CDR3 loop: CASSSQGIAKNIQYF. Here the CDR3 DNA reads TGTGCCAGCAGTAGTCAGGGGATAGCCAAAAACATTCAGTACTTC.

This clonotype occurred a few times. This chain joins TRBV12-3 or TRBV12-4 and TRBJ2-4; 10 bases line up with TRBD2. The CDR3 contains 18 residues. Trimming at V came to 6 bases and at J to 4 bases, leaving 15 bases not matched to a gene. DNA for the CDR3: TGTGCCAGCAGCCCTAATCGAGGTCTAGCGGGGGATAAAAACATTCAGTACTTC. This codes for CASSPNRGLAGDKNIQYF.

This chain connects TRBV19 to TRBJ2-5, with D unresolved. Trimming left V 4 bases short and J 0 bases short, with 12 bases between. Germline CDR1 and CDR2: LNHDA and SQIVND (reference sequence). There are 15 residues in the CDR3. CDR3 DNA sequence: TGTGCCAGTAGTAGGCAGAGTCGGAACCAAGAGACCCAGTACTTC. This codes for CASSRQSRNQETQYF.

This chain connects TRBV19 to TRBJ1-1, with 9 nucleotides matching TRBD1. Germline-derived CDR1 and CDR2 are LNHDA and SQIVND (reference sequence). This CDR3 is 13 amino acids long. Losses at the gene ends were 10 bases for V and 4 bases for J; bases not matched to a gene: 7. The CDR3 DNA follows: TGTGCCACCACAGGGGGCTGGGGCACTGAAGCTTTCTTT. This encodes CATTGGWGTEAFF.

The chain couples TRBV6-6 to TRBJ2-7; 12 nucleotides align to TRBD2. Per germline, CDR1 MNHNY and CDR2 SVGAGI (reference sequence). The V and J ends lost 2 bases and 3 bases, in that order; junction bases with no gene match: 2. CDR3 length: 15 amino acids. The CDR3 region has the DNA TGTGCCAGCAGTTACACTAGCGGGGGGTACTACGAGCAGTACTTC. Encoded protein: CASSYTSGGYYEQYF.

This chain uses TRBV7-9 with TRBJ2-1; unclear D gene. Germline-derived CDR1 and CDR2 are SEHNR and FQNEAQ (reference sequence). The CDR3 covers 14 residues. V shed 0 bases and J shed 4 bases, with 7 bases lying between them. The CDR3 protein is CASSLASQYNEQFF. In DNA, the CDR3 is TGTGCCAGCAGCTTAGCGTCGCAGTACAATGAGCAGTTCTTC.

This clonotype has a count of ten or more. The genes are TRBV7-2 and TRBJ2-7, with D tentatively TRBD1 (6 bases). The CDR3 has 14 amino acids. V gave up 3 bases and J gave up 3 bases, with 12 bases separating them. Germline CDR1 and CDR2: SGHTA and FQGNSA. CDR3: CASSLEMDSYEQYF. CDR3 sequence (DNA): TGTGCCAGCAGCTTGGAGATGGACAGCTACGAGCAGTACTTC.

In its sample, this clonotype was seen many times. The chain joins TRBV7-2 to TRBJ2-7, with TRBD2 matching over 11 bases. Germline V gene sequence: CDR1 SGHTA, CDR2 FQGNSA. V trimming: 6 bases; J trimming: 7 bases; junction bases outside the gene matches: 5. The CDR3 runs 13 residues. In nucleotides, the CDR3 is TGTGCCAGCAGTCTGGGGACTAGCGGAGAGCAGTACTTC. Amino acids: CASSLGTSGEQYF.

This clonotype appeared once. In nucleotides, the CDR3 is TGTGCCAGCAGCCCTATTGCGGGGCCAGCTTTCTTT. It codes for CASSPIAGPAFF. The rearrangement joins TRBV11-2 to TRBJ1-1; D is perhaps TRBD1 (5 bases). The CDR3 consists of 12 residues. The V end lost 5 bases, the J end lost 10 bases, and 14 bases lay between the germline ends. Germline CDR1 reads SGHAT; CDR2 reads FQNNGV.

This clonotype has only a few counts. V is TRBV7-6 and J is TRBJ2-5; 7 bases agree with TRBD2. The J segment lost 2 bases and the V segment lost 1 base, leaving 13 bases of the junction unmatched. The CDR3 covers 18 residues. The V gene's germline CDR1 is SGHVS and CDR2 FNYEAQ. The CDR3 sequence is CASSLVWGASGPQETQYF. The CDR3 nucleotides are TGTGCCAGCAGCTTAGTATGGGGCGCTAGCGGTCCTCAAGAGACCCAGTACTTC. Using reference TRBV7-6 and TRBJ2-5 for the parts outside the CDR3, the full variable domain is GAGVSQSPRYKVTKRGQDVALRCDPISGHVSLYWYRQALGQGPEFLTYFNYEAQQDKSGLPNDRFSAERPEGSISTLTIQRTEQRDSAMYRCASSLVWGASGPQETQYFGPGTRLLVL.

The V and J genes are TRBV7-6 and TRBJ2-3; D not certain. CDR3 size: 13 residues. Germline V CDR1 and CDR2: SGHVS, FNYEAQ. The ends were cut back, 5 bases at V and 6 bases at J, with 12 bases in the middle. CDR3 bases: TGTGCCAGCAGCCTCCTCGCCTCCGATACGCAGTATTTT. It is translated as CASSLLASDTQYF.

The chain uses TRBV29-1 and TRBJ1-1; weak D call: TRBD1 (5 bases). From germline, CDR1 is SQVTM and CDR2 ANQGSEA. V dropped 4 bases and J dropped 3 bases, with 9 bases sitting between them. The CDR3 is made up of 12 amino acids. CDR3 amino acids: CSVVEGYTEAFF. CDR3 DNA sequence: TGCAGCGTTGTAGAGGGGTACACTGAAGCTTTCTTT.